The rows below give T cell receptor beta chains drawn from one sample of a study of beta chain features in type 1 diabetes. Libraries were prepared by immunoSEQ multiplex PCR; TCRdb keeps only in-frame clonotypes and omits some of them. Of 500,000 to 700,000 clones in the sample, about 16% were seen once. Sequenced: naive CD4+ T cells from blood. These TCRs come from a man between 18 and 35 years old in good health. The CDR3 runs from the conserved cysteine through the conserved F or W. D genes are given only for firm matches. Rows give clone size only sometimes, using once, few, many, or a class for an expanded clone.

J gene,D gene,clone size,V gene,CDR3 protein,CDR3 DNA
TRBJ2-7,TRBD2,-,TRBV5-6,CASSLVAGEYEQYF,TGTGCCAGCAGCTTGGTAGCGGGGGAGTACGAGCAGTACTTC
TRBJ2-1,-,few,TRBV19,CASRAGYNEQFF,TGTGCCAGTAGGGCAGGCTACAATGAGCAGTTCTTC
TRBJ2-7,-,few,TRBV18,CASSPSLGTSHEQYF,TGTGCCAGCTCACCATCTTTGGGGACAAGCCACGAGCAGTACTTC
TRBJ1-6,-,few,TRBV30,CAWSRRGTPLHF,TGTGCCTGGAGTAGGAGGGGAACACCCCTCCACTTT
TRBJ2-5,-,many,TRBV7-9,CASSSTWPAETQYF,TGTGCCAGCAGCTCGACCTGGCCGGCGGAGACCCAGTACTTC
TRBJ1-3,-,-,TRBV15,CATSRDPGVSGNTIYF,TGTGCCACCAGCAGAGATCCCGGGGTCTCTGGAAACACCATATATTTT
TRBJ1-2,-,-,TRBV7-2,CASSLNINYGYTF,TGTGCCAGCAGCTTGAACATAAACTATGGCTACACCTTC
TRBJ1-1,-,-,TRBV11-2,CASRNTGFTEAFF,TGTGCCAGCAGGAACACAGGGTTCACTGAAGCTTTCTTT
TRBJ1-1,-,-,TRBV7-2,CASSVQENTEAFF,TGTGCCAGCAGCGTACAGGAGAACACTGAAGCTTTCTTT
TRBJ1-5,-,few,TRBV18,CASSLSNQPQHF,TGTGCCAGCTCGCTGAGCAATCAGCCCCAGCATTTT
TRBJ2-1,-,few,TRBV11-2,CASSLDRGPGNEQFF,TGTGCCAGCAGCTTAGACAGGGGACCCGGCAATGAGCAGTTCTTC
TRBJ1-2,TRBD1,few,TRBV20-1,CSAGGQGGYTF,TGCAGTGCCGGCGGACAGGGTGGCTACACCTTC
TRBJ1-1,-,-,TRBV29-1,CSVDRGNTEAFF,TGCAGCGTTGATCGCGGTAACACTGAAGCTTTCTTT
TRBJ2-1,TRBD2,few,TRBV9,CASSVALTGTSVPNEQFF,TGTGCCAGCAGCGTAGCTCTGACCGGGACTAGTGTACCAAATGAGCAGTTCTTC
TRBJ2-1,-,-,TRBV18,CASSQGTSSYNEQFF,TGTGCCAGCTCACAGGGCACCAGCTCCTACAATGAGCAGTTCTTC
TRBJ2-1,-,-,TRBV6-6,CASSLGSTYNEQFF,TGTGCCAGCAGCTTGGGGTCGACCTACAATGAGCAGTTCTTC
TRBJ1-1,-,few,TRBV25-1,CASSALGQGYTEAFF,TGTGCCAGCAGTGCTCTAGGGCAGGGGTACACTGAAGCTTTCTTT
TRBJ2-4,-,-,TRBV10-3,CAISEQGLAKNIQYF,TGTGCCATCAGTGAACAGGGACTAGCCAAAAACATTCAGTACTTC
TRBJ2-5,-,few,TRBV7-3,CASSLGTSETQYF,TGTGCCAGCAGCCTCGGGACTTCAGAGACCCAGTACTTC
TRBJ2-7,-,few,TRBV18,CASSRVEGSYEQYF,TGTGCCAGCTCACGGGTTGAAGGCTCCTACGAGCAGTACTTC
TRBJ2-7,-,-,TRBV14,CASSQDNSSKQYF,TGTGCCAGCAGCCAAGATAACTCCTCCAAGCAGTACTTC
TRBJ1-2,-,-,TRBV20-1,CSASASYGYTF,TGCAGTGCTAGCGCTAGCTATGGCTACACCTTC
TRBJ2-7,-,few,TRBV7-9,CASSLALGTSSTYEQYF,TGTGCCAGCAGCTTAGCGCTAGGGACATCTAGCACCTACGAGCAGTACTTC
TRBJ2-2,-,-,TRBV7-2,CASSTVDTYTGELFF,TGTGCCAGCAGCACAGTTGACACTTACACCGGGGAGCTGTTTTTT
TRBJ2-4,-,-,TRBV7-8,CASSSQGLAKNIQYF,TGTGCCAGCAGCTCGCAGGGGCTAGCCAAAAACATTCAGTACTTC
TRBJ1-1,-,few,TRBV6-5,CASSYSQQGNTEAFF,TGTGCCAGCAGTTACTCGCAACAGGGAAACACTGAAGCTTTCTTT
TRBJ1-1,-,-,TRBV6-5,CASSYSGAGTEAFF,TGTGCCAGCAGTTACTCGGGGGCCGGCACTGAAGCTTTCTTT
TRBJ2-5,-,few,TRBV5-6,CASSLERGRPHSQETQYF,TGTGCCAGCAGCTTGGAACGCGGTAGGCCCCATTCGCAAGAGACCCAGTACTTC
TRBJ2-5,TRBD2,few,TRBV10-3,CAISGTSGSQETQYF,TGTGCCATCAGTGGGACTAGCGGGAGTCAAGAGACCCAGTACTTC
TRBJ1-1,-,few,TRBV7-2,CASTRGVVNTEAFF,TGTGCCAGCACCCGGGGTGTGGTGAACACTGAAGCTTTCTTT
TRBJ1-5,-,-,TRBV10-3,CAISLQGSNQPQHF,TGTGCCATCAGTTTACAGGGAAGCAATCAGCCCCAGCATTTT
TRBJ1-2,TRBD1,-,TRBV7-9,CASSLAQGAGYTF,TGTGCCAGCAGCTTAGCGCAGGGGGCTGGCTACACCTTC
TRBJ2-7,TRBD2,-,TRBV20-1,CSASWGLPQYF,TGCAGTGCTAGCTGGGGACTACCACAGTACTTC
TRBJ2-7,-,-,TRBV25-1,CASSAPRGRAYEQYF,TGTGCCAGCAGTGCCCCCAGGGGCCGAGCCTACGAGCAGTACTTC
TRBJ1-5,-,-,TRBV4-3,CASSHGLLADPQHF,TGCGCCAGCAGCCATGGGTTGTTGGCCGACCCCCAGCATTTT
TRBJ2-2,-,-,TRBV15,CATRMTGTGELFF,TGTGCCACCAGAATGACAGGAACCGGGGAGCTGTTTTTT
TRBJ2-2,-,-,TRBV25-1,CASSEFKGNTGELFF,TGTGCCAGCAGTGAGTTCAAGGGGAACACCGGGGAGCTGTTTTTT
TRBJ1-3,TRBD1,-,TRBV9,CASSVFPGQGGNTIYF,TGTGCCAGCAGCGTCTTCCCGGGACAGGGTGGAAACACCATATATTTT
TRBJ2-1,-,few,TRBV5-8,CASSLAWAGSSYNEQFF,TGTGCCAGCAGCTTGGCCTGGGCGGGGAGCTCCTACAATGAGCAGTTCTTC
TRBJ2-2,-,-,TRBV5-1,CASSLRTVTNTGELFF,TGCGCCAGCAGCCTTAGGACAGTGACGAACACCGGGGAGCTGTTTTTT
TRBJ2-7,TRBD1,-,TRBV6-5,CASSRTGTETYEQYF,TGTGCCAGCAGCCGAACCGGGACAGAAACCTACGAGCAGTACTTC
TRBJ1-5,-,few,TRBV7-9,CASSLGLGDQPQHF,TGTGCCAGCAGCTTAGGGCTTGGGGATCAGCCCCAGCATTTT
TRBJ2-5,-,few,TRBV28,CASSRKGVIKTQYF,TGTGCCAGCAGCCGGAAGGGAGTGATAAAGACCCAGTACTTC
TRBJ1-1,TRBD1,-,TRBV2,CASRIQGMNTEAFF,TGTGCCAGCAGAATACAGGGGATGAACACTGAAGCTTTCTTT